A selection of T cell receptor beta chains follows, all from one sample in a study of blood T cell repertoires in COVID-19. This table comes from immunoSEQ multiplex PCR, and its TCRdb copy is limited to in-frame clones, with some not included. The table lists some 220,000 clones, 75% to 90% of them singletons, with approximately 5.2% in the top ten. The sequenced sample was peripheral blood. The receptor source for this set is a woman in her 70s with COVID-19, enrolled during active disease. CDR3s include the opening cysteine and the closing phenylalanine or tryptophan. A D gene is named only where the DNA matches it firmly. Only some rows state a clone size, as once, few, many or a class for expanded clones.

j_call | v_call | d_call | clone_size | cdr3_nt | cdr3_aa
TRBJ2-7 | TRBV2 | NA | NA | TGTGCCAGCAGTGGGGGGGTCTCCTACGAGCAGTACTTC | CASSGGVSYEQYF
TRBJ2-3 | TRBV27 | NA | NA | TGTGCCAGCAGTTCCATAGCGGAGGCGACGTATACGCAGTATTTT | CASSSIAEATYTQYF
TRBJ1-1 | TRBV18 | NA | NA | TGTGCCAGCTCACCACCAGGCAGGGCGAACATGAACACTGAAGCTTTCTTT | CASSPPGRANMNTEAFF
TRBJ2-1 | TRBV5-1 | TRBD2 | once | TGCGCCAGCAGCTTGGAGACTAGCGGGGGTGAGCAGTTCTTC | CASSLETSGGEQFF
TRBJ1-1 | TRBV28 | NA | few | TGTGCCAGCAGGTCTATGGCTGAAGCTTTCTTT | CASRSMAEAFF
TRBJ1-3 | TRBV5-5 | NA | NA | TGTGCCAGCAGTCAGACATCGGTCTCTGGAAACACCATATATTTT | CASSQTSVSGNTIYF
TRBJ1-5 | TRBV3-1/TRBV3-2 | NA | NA | TGTGCCAGCAGCCAGAAACACAGGGATCAGCCCCAGCATTTT | CASSQKHRDQPQHF
TRBJ2-3 | TRBV5-4 | TRBD2 | few | TGTGCCAGCAGCTCCGGGACTAGAAGCACAGATACGCAGTATTTT | CASSSGTRSTDTQYF
TRBJ2-1 | TRBV3-1/TRBV3-2 | NA | NA | TGTGCCAGCAGCTCGAGGAGAGACTCCTACAATGAGCAGTTCTTC | CASSSRRDSYNEQFF
TRBJ2-7 | TRBV11-2 | TRBD2 | few | TGTGCCAGCAGTGGGACTAGCGGGAGCAGCGAGCAGTACTTC | CASSGTSGSSEQYF
TRBJ2-4 | TRBV27 | NA | NA | TGTGCCAGCAGCTTAATCGGAACGGGGAGGAGAAACATTCAGTACTTC | CASSLIGTGRRNIQYF
TRBJ2-1 | TRBV5-1 | NA | NA | TGCGCCAGCAGCTTGGTACAGGGTGGGAATGAGCAGTTCTTC | CASSLVQGGNEQFF
TRBJ1-3 | TRBV30 | TRBD1 | NA | TGTGCCTGGGTGGACAGGGGACACCCCTACTCTGGAAACACCATATATTTT | CAWVDRGHPYSGNTIYF
TRBJ2-1 | TRBV12-5 | NA | NA | TGTGCTAGTGGTTTGGATCTCTCGGGCAATGAGCAGTTCTTC | CASGLDLSGNEQFF
TRBJ1-4 | TRBV7-2 | TRBD1 | NA | TGTGCCAGCAGTAGACAGGGGGTGGCGCGTGAAAAACTGTTTTTT | CASSRQGVAREKLFF
TRBJ2-3 | TRBV5-1 | NA | NA | TGCGCCAGCAGCTTGGCCGGGGTACCTAGCACAGATACGCAGTATTTT | CASSLAGVPSTDTQYF
TRBJ2-3 | TRBV5-1 | TRBD1 | NA | TGCGCCAGCAGCTTGGCCGGGACAGGGGGCGATTCAGATACGCAGTATTTT | CASSLAGTGGDSDTQYF
TRBJ2-7 | TRBV3-1/TRBV3-2 | NA | few | TGTGCCAGCAGCCAAACCGGACATGCCTCGACCTACGAGCAGTACTTC | CASSQTGHASTYEQYF
TRBJ2-7 | TRBV27 | NA | NA | TGTGCCAGCAGTTATGGAACCGTGGGCATCGGAGAGCAGTACTTC | CASSYGTVGIGEQYF
TRBJ2-7 | TRBV4-1 | TRBD1 | NA | TGCGCCAGCAGCCGAGAAATAGGGACAGGGTCGGGTGAGCAGTACTTC | CASSREIGTGSGEQYF
TRBJ2-1 | TRBV6-4 | TRBD2 | NA | TGTGCCAGCAGTGAAGGGCTAGCGGGAAACAATGAGCAGTTCTTC | CASSEGLAGNNEQFF
TRBJ2-3 | TRBV28 | TRBD2 | NA | TGTGCCAGCAGTCCCGGCGGGAGGGCCCCAGATACGCAGTATTTT | CASSPGGRAPDTQYF
TRBJ1-4 | TRBV24-1 | NA | NA | TGTGCCACCAGTGCACCAGGGACTAATGAAAAACTGTTTTTT | CATSAPGTNEKLFF
TRBJ2-7 | TRBV28 | NA | NA | TGTGCCAGCAGTCCTCTAAGACAGGAGCAGTACTTC | CASSPLRQEQYF
TRBJ1-5 | TRBV20-1 | NA | NA | TGCAGTGCTAGTCCGGGGGGCAGAAGCAATCAGCCCCAGCATTTT | CSASPGGRSNQPQHF
TRBJ2-5 | TRBV5-4 | TRBD2 | NA | TGTGCCAGCAGCCGCAGCGGGAGGGAATCCGGGACCCAGTACTTC | CASSRSGRESGTQYF